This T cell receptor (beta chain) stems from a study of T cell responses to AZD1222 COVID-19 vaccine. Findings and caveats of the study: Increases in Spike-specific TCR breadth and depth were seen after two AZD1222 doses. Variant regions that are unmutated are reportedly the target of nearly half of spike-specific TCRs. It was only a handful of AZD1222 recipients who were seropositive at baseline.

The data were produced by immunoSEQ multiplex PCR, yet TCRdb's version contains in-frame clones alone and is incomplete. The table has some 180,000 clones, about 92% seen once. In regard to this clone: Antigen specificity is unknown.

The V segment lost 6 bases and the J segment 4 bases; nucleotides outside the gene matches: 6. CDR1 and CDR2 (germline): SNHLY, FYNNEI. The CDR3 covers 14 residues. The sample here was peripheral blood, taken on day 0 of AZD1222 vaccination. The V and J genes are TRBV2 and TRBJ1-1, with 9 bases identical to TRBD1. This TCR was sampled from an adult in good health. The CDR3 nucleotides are TGTGCCAGCAGGAACAGGGGGCAGGGCACTGAAGCTTTCTTT. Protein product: CASRNRGQGTEAFF. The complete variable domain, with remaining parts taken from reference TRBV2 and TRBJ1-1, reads EPEVTQTPSHQVTQMGQEVILRCVPISNHLYFYWYRQILGQKVEFLVSFYNNEISEKSEIFDDQFSVERPDGSNFTLKIRSTKLEDSAMYFCASRNRGQGTEAFFGQGTRLTVV.